The TCR beta chain described here comes from a study of T cell repertoires in cytomegalovirus infection. Overall study: Peptides in the study included HLA-C-restricted and HLA-B-restricted CMV epitopes. It was the public TCR beta signatures that indicated both CMV infection and matching HLA type.

Germline CDR1 ENHRY, CDR2 SYGVKD. The CDR3 runs to 15 residues. V gave up 7 bases and J gave up 0 bases, with 13 bases separating them. TCRdb reprocessed the reads with MiXCR, giving one entry per CDR3 protein. The profile shows around 750,000 distinct CDR3 sequences, about 33% of them singletons. This clonotype was picked up a small number of times. Its antigen is currently unknown. Study-wide results and caveats: Cumulative frequency of public TCR beta families picked out carriers of CMV plus the relevant HLA. Clonotypes of TCR beta that were HLA-C-restricted and CMV-specific dominated the ex vivo response.

This clonotype was sampled from a human donor in good health (CMV status not recorded). Some clones in this sample may be carry-over from other donors' samples. The chain recombines TRBV10-3 with TRBJ2-1, with D tentatively TRBD2 (5 bases). The sequencing here drew on cultured CD8+ T cells from PBMCs, taken from culture after CMV antigen stimulation. The DNA for the CDR3 is TGTGCCATCATGGCTAGCCAGAGCTCCTACAATGAGCAGTTCTTC. This translates into CAIMASQSSYNEQFF.